A selection of T cell receptor beta chains follows, all from one sample in a study of blood T cell repertoires in COVID-19. Generated by immunoSEQ multiplex PCR, the TCRdb table keeps only in-frame clones and is missing some. The data hold 95,000 to 100,000 clones, with around 87% observed a single time. Material: peripheral blood. The receptors come from a woman younger than 45 with acute or convalescent COVID-19. CDR3s include the opening cysteine and the closing phenylalanine or tryptophan. D genes are given only for firm matches. Clone size appears in some rows only: once, few, many, or a class for an expanded clone.

J,V,size,D,DNA,CDR3
TRBJ2-3,TRBV4-1,-,TRBD2,TGCGCCAGCAGCCAACTAGCGGGGGGGCGGGATACGCAGTATTTT,CASSQLAGGRDTQYF
TRBJ2-3,TRBV7-8,-,TRBD1,TGTGCCAGCAGCTTACCGACAGGGAACCGAGATACGCAGTATTTT,CASSLPTGNRDTQYF
TRBJ2-7,TRBV28,few,TRBD2,TGTGCCAGCAGTTTAACTAGCGGCTCCTACGAGCAGTACTTC,CASSLTSGSYEQYF
TRBJ2-3,TRBV10-3,-,TRBD2,TGTGCCATCGCCCGGGCGGGGGTAGATACGCAGTATTTT,CAIARAGVDTQYF
TRBJ2-2,TRBV5-6,-,-,TGTGCCAGCAGCTTGGACCTAGCCGGGTCCGGGGAGCTGTTTTTT,CASSLDLAGSGELFF
TRBJ1-2,TRBV5-1,-,TRBD1,TGCGCCAGCAGCCCCGGACAGGACCTTAAAAACTATGGCTACACCTTC,CASSPGQDLKNYGYTF
TRBJ1-1,TRBV6-5,-,-,TGTGCCAGCAGGCGGGATATGAACACTGAAGCTTTCTTT,CASRRDMNTEAFF
TRBJ2-3,TRBV28,-,-,TGTGCCAGCAGGGGAAGGGGAGATACGCAGTATTTT,CASRGRGDTQYF
TRBJ2-5,TRBV7-9,-,TRBD1,TGTGCCAGCAGCTTGGGACAGGGGCAAGAGACCCAGTACTTC,CASSLGQGQETQYF
TRBJ2-1,TRBV7-4,-,-,TGTGCCAGCAGTCTTAGATGGGCAGGTAACTACAATGAGCAGTTCTTC,CASSLRWAGNYNEQFF
TRBJ1-2,TRBV9,-,-,TGTGCCAGCAGCGTAGCTCCCCGACCGACGGGAAACTATGGCTACACCTTC,CASSVAPRPTGNYGYTF
TRBJ1-4,TRBV5-1,-,TRBD1,TGCGCCAGCAGCCTCAGTATAGGGGGCGCGAATGAAAAACTGTTTTTT,CASSLSIGGANEKLFF
TRBJ2-3,TRBV24-1,-,-,TGTGCCACCAGTGATCCCGGGGGTAGCACAGATACGCAGTATTTT,CATSDPGGSTDTQYF
TRBJ1-3,TRBV19,-,-,TGTGCCAGTAGTATTGCCCGGACAGTTTCTGGAAACACCATATATTTT,CASSIARTVSGNTIYF
TRBJ2-7,TRBV7-9,-,-,TGTGCCACCAGAAGGGACTCTGCCTACGAGCAGTACTTC,CATRRDSAYEQYF
TRBJ2-1,TRBV1,once,-,TGCACCAGCAGCCAGAAAGGGGCGACTAGCGGGGGGTTCTTC,CTSSQKGATSGGFF
TRBJ2-1,TRBV28,-,-,TGTGCCAGCAGCCCCGGGGGGCTGTCCTACAATGAGCAGTTCTTC,CASSPGGLSYNEQFF
TRBJ1-2,TRBV7-9,-,TRBD1,TGTGCCAGCAGCACAGGACAGGGCTATGGCTACACCTTC,CASSTGQGYGYTF
TRBJ2-1,TRBV29-1,-,TRBD2,TGCAGCGTTGCACCCTCTAGCGGGGTGATGGTGTTCTTC,CSVAPSSGVMVFF
TRBJ2-1,TRBV14,-,TRBD2,TGTGCCAGCAGCCAAGGAGCGGGGAGGGCCAATGAGCAGTTCTTC,CASSQGAGRANEQFF